This paragraph reports one T cell receptor beta chain. What it recognizes is unknown. A much larger clone lies a single base off, so this may be a read error. CDR1 and CDR2 (germline): SGHRS, YFSETQ. The CDR3 spans 14 residues. V was pared by 3 bases and J by 5 bases, with 14 bases between. A second PCR of roughly 7 to 11 cycles used a sample-barcoded 5' primer and a J-beta primer mix. MiXCR was run by TCRdb on the 5' RACE reads, yielding one entry per CDR3 protein. The sample contains about 930,000 distinct CDR3 sequences, 25% to 35% of which appear only once. The data are from a study of blood T cells in healthy people across ages. Study as a whole: Researchers report that template switching captured about one barcoded beta molecule per two T cells.

A minimum of 6 micrograms of total RNA was extracted per sample. Study-wide results and caveats: Aged donors had fewer naive CD4+ cells and lower diversity than long-lived donors.

These data were also reused for a study on T cells of mothers and their children. That study reports: Similar effects of thymic selection on TCR recombination output were recorded in related and unrelated pairs.

Sequenced: blood. The clonotype was recovered from a middle-aged woman in good health. The chain is built from TRBV5-1 and TRBJ2-5; weak D call: TRBD1 (5 bases). The CDR3 DNA sequence: TGCGCCAGCAGCTGGGTACCAGGGCCGGAGACCCAGTACTTC. Amino acid sequence: CASSWVPGPETQYF. The full variable domain, rest sourced from reference TRBV5-1 and TRBJ2-5, is KAGVTQTPRYLIKTRGQQVTLSCSPISGHRSVSWYQQTPGQGLQFLFEYFSETQRNKGNFPGRFSGRQFSNSRSEMNVSTLELGDSALYLCASSWVPGPETQYFGPGTRLLVL.